This T cell receptor beta chain was captured in a study of beta chain features in type 1 diabetes. As for the study in general: Healthy donors and patients showed comparable age, gender and cell yields. All samples combined gave about 100 million sorted cells for examination. Study-wide results and limits: Patients with type 1 diabetes showed fewer VDJ junction insertions and more deletions.

To note about this clone: Its specificity is not known.

Expressed TCRB transcripts got sequenced, as all isolated RNA was reverse transcribed. Sequenced by immunoSEQ multiplex PCR; TCRdb stores in-frame clones only, minus some. The sample includes around 430,000 clones, about 29% of them seen just once. There was one heparinised blood draw per donor, averaging about 116 mL. The germline V gene has CDR1 SQVTM and CDR2 ANQGSEA. V lost 3 bases and J lost 6, with 12 bases in between. The CDR3 is made up of 12 amino acids. The rearrangement uses TRBV29-1 and TRBJ2-7, with D maybe TRBD1 (5 bases). The specimen was naive CD4+ T cells from blood. The receptor was isolated from a man between 18 and 35 years old in good health. CDR3 sequence: CSVEQGSGEQYF. The DNA for the CDR3 is TGCAGCGTTGAGCAGGGTTCGGGCGAGCAGTACTTC.